This is a list of T cell receptor beta chains from one sample in a study of T-cell reconstitution after alpha-beta-depleted transplantation in children. TCRdb used MiXCR to reprocess the PCR reads, holding one entry per CDR3 protein. The sample contains 200,000 or so distinct CDR3 sequences, 5% to 7.5% of which appear only once. The sample consisted of PBMCs, taken before TCRalphabeta/CD19-depleted stem cell transplant. These receptors came from a girl under two years old with combined immunodeficiency, due to receive a stem cell transplant. Each CDR3 is given with its conserved first and last residue. The D gene is left open where the match is weak. A clone size is listed for some rows: how often the clone was seen (once, few, many), or a class if it is expanded.

clone_size,d_call,j_call,v_call,cdr3_nt,cdr3_aa
many,.,TRBJ2-1,TRBV9,TGTGCCAGCAGCGGCCGGGACTTCGCTTCCAATGAGCAGTTCTTC,CASSGRDFASNEQFF
many,.,TRBJ1-1,TRBV29-1,TGCAGCGTGGTTACCACGCGGCAACAGGGAGAATTTCCTGAAGCTTTCTTT,CSVVTTRQQGEFPEAFF
many,TRBD2,TRBJ2-5,TRBV7-2,TGTGCCAGCAGCTTAGGACTTCTAGCGGGAGGACGGGAGACCCAGTACTTC,CASSLGLLAGGRETQYF
many,TRBD1,TRBJ1-3,TRBV29-1,TGCAGCGTTGCGCCCGCCGGGACAGGGCCTGGAAACACCATATATTTT,CSVAPAGTGPGNTIYF
.,.,TRBJ2-1,TRBV19,TGTGCCAGTAGGGGGACCAATTACAATGAGCAGTTCTTC,CASRGTNYNEQFF
many,.,TRBJ2-2,TRBV24-1,TGTGCCACCAGTGACTTGACCGGGACATCCAACACCGGGGAGCTGTTTTTT,CATSDLTGTSNTGELFF
few,.,TRBJ2-7,TRBV4-3,TGCGCCAGCAGCCAAGATACGTGGGCTTCAGGACCCTCCTCCGAGCAGTACTTC,CASSQDTWASGPSSEQYF
once,.,TRBJ2-7,TRBV20-1,TGCAGTGCTAGAGATTACAGAGAAAACGAGCAGTACTTC,CSARDYRENEQYF
many,.,TRBJ2-5,TRBV12-3/TRBV12-4,TGTGCCAGCAGCCTCGGACAGACAAATCAAGAGACCCAGTACTTC,CASSLGQTNQETQYF
.,TRBD1,TRBJ2-7,TRBV6-2/TRBV6-3,TGTGCCAGCAGTTACTCGGGGACAGGTCCTAACGAGCAGTACTTC,CASSYSGTGPNEQYF
.,.,TRBJ1-6,TRBV2,TGTGCCAGCAGTGACAGGGGAATCTATAATTCACCCCTCCACTTT,CASSDRGIYNSPLHF
many,.,TRBJ2-1,TRBV3-1,TGTGCCAGCAGCCAAGATCGGGGTGAGCAGTTCTTC,CASSQDRGEQFF
many,.,TRBJ2-3,TRBV20-1,TGCAGTGCTAGAGACTCTCGAGAGTTGAGCACAGATACGCAGTATTTT,CSARDSRELSTDTQYF
many,TRBD2,TRBJ2-7,TRBV10-3,TGTGCCATCAGTGAGGTAGCGGGGACAACCTACGAGCAGTACTTC,CAISEVAGTTYEQYF
.,.,TRBJ1-1,TRBV29-1,TGCAGCGTTGTAGGGCCCACTGAAGCTTTCTTT,CSVVGPTEAFF
many,TRBD2,TRBJ2-5,TRBV24-1,TGTGCCACCAGTGAAGCGGGACTAGCTGGGGAGACCCAGTACTTC,CATSEAGLAGETQYF
many,.,TRBJ1-2,TRBV15,TGTGCCACCAGCACCCGACAGGTGGATGGCTACACCTTC,CATSTRQVDGYTF
many,.,TRBJ2-7,TRBV20-1,TGCAGTGCACCCTACGGGGGCAGAACGTACGAGCAGTACTTC,CSAPYGGRTYEQYF
many,.,TRBJ2-1,TRBV18,TGTGCCAGCTCACCAATCGATGAGCAGTTCTTC,CASSPIDEQFF
many,TRBD2,TRBJ2-2,TRBV5-1,TGCGCCAGCAGCTCGGGACTAAACACCGGGGAGCTGTTTTTT,CASSSGLNTGELFF
many,.,TRBJ2-3,TRBV5-1,TGCGCCAGCAGCTTGTGGGGAGACTCTAGCACAGATACGCAGTATTTT,CASSLWGDSSTDTQYF
many,TRBD2,TRBJ2-3,TRBV28,TGTGCCAGCAGTAAGGGACTAGCGGGAGGCAACACAGATACGCAGTATTTT,CASSKGLAGGNTDTQYF
.,TRBD1,TRBJ2-1,TRBV4-1,TGCGCCAGCAGCCAACAACCCCACAGGGGGCCCTACAATGAGCAGTTCTTC,CASSQQPHRGPYNEQFF
few,.,TRBJ1-3,TRBV12-3/TRBV12-4,TGTGCCAGCACTGGAAACACCATTTATTTT,CASTGNTIYF
.,.,TRBJ2-7,TRBV20-1,TGCAGTGCGGAACAGGGGAGGCGCGACGAGCAGTACTTC,CSAEQGRRDEQYF
many,TRBD1,TRBJ2-3,TRBV15,TGTGCCACCAGCAGAGAGATTCCGCACCCGGGACAGGGGACAGATACGCAGTATTTT,CATSREIPHPGQGTDTQYF
many,.,TRBJ2-2,TRBV12-3/TRBV12-4,TGTGCCAGCAGTTTGGTGTCAACCGGGGAGCTGTTTTTT,CASSLVSTGELFF
many,.,TRBJ2-1,TRBV25-1,TGTGCCAGCAGTGAGGGACTGTACAGAACTCACCATGAGCAGTTCTTC,CASSEGLYRTHHEQFF
many,TRBD2,TRBJ2-1,TRBV11-3,TGTGCCAGCAGCTTAGTACTAGCGGGGGACCATCCCCACCTGGAGCAGTTCTTC,CASSLVLAGDHPHLEQFF
few,TRBD2,TRBJ2-1,TRBV20-1,TGCAGTGCTAGTTCCAGCGGGGCGCTGAGCTCCTACAATGAGCAGTTCTTC,CSASSSGALSSYNEQFF
many,.,TRBJ2-7,TRBV4-3,TGCGCCAGCAGCCAAGAGGGCACAGGAACCTACGAGCAGTACTTC,CASSQEGTGTYEQYF
many,TRBD2,TRBJ2-1,TRBV20-1,TGCAGTGCTCCGTGGACTAGCGGGGCCCTTACCGCCTACAATGAGCAGTTCTTC,CSAPWTSGALTAYNEQFF
.,.,TRBJ1-2,TRBV25-1,TGTGCCAGCAGTGCCCTCCCGGACAGACACGGCTACACCTTC,CASSALPDRHGYTF
many,TRBD1,TRBJ2-1,TRBV28,TGTGCCAGCACACCCGGGACAGGGACTGTCCGTGTCTCCTACAATGAGCAGTTCTTC,CASTPGTGTVRVSYNEQFF
many,.,TRBJ1-6,TRBV7-2,TGTGCCAGCAGCTCCCGACGAGGGAGCTCCTATAATTCACCCCTCCACTTT,CASSSRRGSSYNSPLHF
many,.,TRBJ2-5,TRBV30,TGTGCCTGGAGTTTCGGGGAAGAGACCCAGTACTTC,CAWSFGEETQYF
many,.,TRBJ2-1,TRBV25-1,TGTGCCAGCGGAGACAATGAGCAGTTCTTC,CASGDNEQFF
.,.,TRBJ2-7,TRBV6-5,TGTGCCAGCAGTTACTCGACTGGTGACGGATACGAGCAGTACTTC,CASSYSTGDGYEQYF
many,TRBD2,TRBJ2-1,TRBV4-1,TGCGCCAGCAGCCATCGACTAGCGGAAAATGAGCAGTTCTTC,CASSHRLAENEQFF
many,.,TRBJ2-1,TRBV28,TGTGCCAGCAGTTTGCATGAGCAGTTCTTC,CASSLHEQFF
few,TRBD2,TRBJ2-1,TRBV4-2,TGTGCCAGCAGCGCCGGGACTAGCGGGGGCGCACCGATAAAATACTACAATGAGCAGTTCTTC,CASSAGTSGGAPIKYYNEQFF
many,TRBD1,TRBJ2-7,TRBV29-1,TGCAGTGTAAGGTGGACAGGGACCTACGAGCAGTACTTC,CSVRWTGTYEQYF
.,.,TRBJ2-7,TRBV7-8,TGTGCCAGCAGCCCGACGGGGACCCGCCCTCTCGAGCAGTACTTC,CASSPTGTRPLEQYF
many,TRBD2,TRBJ2-3,TRBV3-1,TGTGCCAGCGTTAGCGGGGGTTCGACAGATACGCAGTATTTT,CASVSGGSTDTQYF
many,.,TRBJ1-2,TRBV29-1,TGCAGCGTTGATTGGATCCACCCAGCTAACTATGGCTACACCTTC,CSVDWIHPANYGYTF
many,.,TRBJ2-1,TRBV7-8,TGTGCCAGCAGCTCCTCGGACTGGAACTTTGAGCAGTTCTTC,CASSSSDWNFEQFF
many,TRBD2,TRBJ2-1,TRBV27,TGTGCCAGCAGTTTACTAGCGGGTAAACATGAGCAGTTCTTC,CASSLLAGKHEQFF
few,.,TRBJ2-7,TRBV15,TGTGCCACCAGCCCCACGGGGGCAGTCGTCTGGGACTTC,CATSPTGAVVWDF
many,TRBD2,TRBJ2-7,TRBV12-5,TGTGCTAGTGGTTTGCCGGGGCGGGGGGGCTCCTACGAGCAGTACTTC,CASGLPGRGGSYEQYF